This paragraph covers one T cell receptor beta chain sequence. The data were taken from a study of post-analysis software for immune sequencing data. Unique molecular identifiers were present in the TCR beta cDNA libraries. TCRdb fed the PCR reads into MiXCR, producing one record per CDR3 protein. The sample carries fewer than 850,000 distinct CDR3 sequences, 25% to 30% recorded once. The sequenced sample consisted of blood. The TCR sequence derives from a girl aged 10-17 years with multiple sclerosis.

CDR3 nucleotide sequence: TGCAGTGCCCGCGCCTTTTGGTCATCGGGGGTGGGGGAGCTGTTTTTT. It yields the protein CSARAFWSSGVGELFF. V is TRBV20-1 and J is TRBJ2-2; a weak D match, TRBD2 (6 bases). The CDR3 length is 16 residues. V was shortened by 6 bases and J by 8 bases, with 25 bases between the two germline ends. Per germline, CDR1 DFQATT and CDR2 SNEGSKA (reference sequence).